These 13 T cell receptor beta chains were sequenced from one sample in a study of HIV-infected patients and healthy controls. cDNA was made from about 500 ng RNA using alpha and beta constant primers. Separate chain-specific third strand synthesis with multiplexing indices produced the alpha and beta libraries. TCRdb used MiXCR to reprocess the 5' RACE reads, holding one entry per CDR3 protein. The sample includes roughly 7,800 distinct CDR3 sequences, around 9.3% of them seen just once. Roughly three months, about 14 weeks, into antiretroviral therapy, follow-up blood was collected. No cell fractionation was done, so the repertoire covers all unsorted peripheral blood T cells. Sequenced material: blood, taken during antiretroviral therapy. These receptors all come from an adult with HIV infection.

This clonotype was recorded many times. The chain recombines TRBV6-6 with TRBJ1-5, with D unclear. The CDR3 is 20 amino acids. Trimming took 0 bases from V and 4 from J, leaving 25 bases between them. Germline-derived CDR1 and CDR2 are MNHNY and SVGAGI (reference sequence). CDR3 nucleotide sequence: TGTGCCAGCAGTTACTCGACTTGGGCAACCGGCGGGAGTACGAATCAGCCCCAGCATTTT. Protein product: CASSYSTWATGGSTNQPQHF.

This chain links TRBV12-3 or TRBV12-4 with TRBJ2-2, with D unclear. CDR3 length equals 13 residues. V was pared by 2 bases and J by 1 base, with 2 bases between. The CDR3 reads CASSLLNTGELFF. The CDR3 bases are TGTGCCAGCAGTTTATTGAACACCGGGGAGCTGTTTTTT.

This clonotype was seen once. The CDR3 region is CAISGEVGYTF. The CDR3 DNA follows: TGTGCCATCAGTGGGGAGGTTGGCTACACCTTC. The chain is built from TRBV10-3 and TRBJ1-2; no definite D call. Germline assignment: CDR1 ENHRY and CDR2 SYGVKD. The V and J ends lost 4 bases and 7 bases respectively, with 7 bases between them. The CDR3 sequence is 11 residues long.

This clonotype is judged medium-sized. The CDR3 DNA sequence: TGTGCCAGCAGATTACCGGCCAATAGCACAGATACGCAGTATTTT. Its translation: CASRLPANSTDTQYF. The gene calls are TRBV21-1 and TRBJ2-3. TRBV21-1 is a known pseudogene. There are 15 residues in the CDR3.

The CDR3 is CASSNYGLLGADTQYF. The CDR3 DNA follows: TGTGCCAGCAGCAATTACGGACTACTCGGGGCAGATACGCAGTATTTT. The rearrangement uses TRBV7-9 and TRBJ2-3, with a tentative D call TRBD2 (6 bases). The V gene lost 5 bases and the J gene lost 4 bases, with 19 bases spanning the gap. The CDR3 consists of 16 residues. Germline lookup yields CDR1 SEHNR and CDR2 FQNEAQ (reference sequence).

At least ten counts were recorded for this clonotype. The CDR3 DNA sequence: TGTGCCAGCAGCTTAGAAGGGGGTAGCCAAGAGACCCAGTACTTC. This translates into CASSLEGGSQETQYF. The V call is TRBV7-9, the J call TRBJ2-5; TRBD1 might be the D (6 bases). Germline V gene sequence: CDR1 SEHNR, CDR2 FQNEAQ (reference sequence). V lost 1 base and J 1 base, leaving 10 bases between the germline ends. The CDR3 contains 15 residues.

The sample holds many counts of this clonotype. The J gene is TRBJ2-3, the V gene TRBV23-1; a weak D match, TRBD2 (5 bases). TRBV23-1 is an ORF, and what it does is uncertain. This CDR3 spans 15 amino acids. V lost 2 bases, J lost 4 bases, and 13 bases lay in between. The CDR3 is CASSQEGDLADTQYF. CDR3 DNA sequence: TGCGCCAGCAGTCAAGAGGGAGATCTGGCAGATACGCAGTATTTT.

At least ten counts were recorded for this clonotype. The DNA for the CDR3 is TGTGCCAGCAGTTCGTCAACAGGGGTTATGACCTACACCTTC. It encodes CASSSSTGVMTYTF. The rearrangement joins TRBV12-3 or TRBV12-4 to TRBJ1-2, with TRBD1 identical over 7 bases. This CDR3 is 14 amino acids long. Unmatched junction bases numbered 12, after V lost 4 bases and J lost 10 bases.

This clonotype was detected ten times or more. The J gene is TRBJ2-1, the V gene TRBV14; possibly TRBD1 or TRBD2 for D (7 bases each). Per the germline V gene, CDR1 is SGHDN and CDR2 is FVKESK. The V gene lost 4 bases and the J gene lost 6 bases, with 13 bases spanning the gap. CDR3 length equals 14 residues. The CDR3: CASSRTGEGNEQFF. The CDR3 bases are TGTGCCAGCAGCCGTACAGGGGAGGGCAATGAGCAGTTCTTC.

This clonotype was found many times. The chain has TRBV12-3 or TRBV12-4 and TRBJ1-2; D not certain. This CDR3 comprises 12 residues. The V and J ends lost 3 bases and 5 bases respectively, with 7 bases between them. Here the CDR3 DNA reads TGTGCCAGCAGTTTGGATGGGTATGGCTACACCTTC. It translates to CASSLDGYGYTF.

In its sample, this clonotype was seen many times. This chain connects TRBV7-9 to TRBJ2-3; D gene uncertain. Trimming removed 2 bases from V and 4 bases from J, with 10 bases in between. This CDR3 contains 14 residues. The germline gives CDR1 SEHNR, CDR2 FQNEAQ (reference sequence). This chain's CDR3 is CASSLSVAADTQYF. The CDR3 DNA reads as TGTGCCAGCAGCTTAAGTGTTGCCGCAGATACGCAGTATTTT. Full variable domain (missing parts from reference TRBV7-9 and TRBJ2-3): DTGVSQNPRHKITKRGQNVTFRCDPISEHNRLYWYRQTLGQGPEFLTYFQNEAQLEKSRLLSDRFSAERPKGSFSTLEIQRTEQGDSAMYLCASSLSVAADTQYFGPGTRLTVL.

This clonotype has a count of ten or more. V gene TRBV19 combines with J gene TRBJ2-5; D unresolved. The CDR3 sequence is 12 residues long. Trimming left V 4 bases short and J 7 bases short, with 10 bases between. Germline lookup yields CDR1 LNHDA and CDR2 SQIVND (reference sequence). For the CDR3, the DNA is TGTGCCAGTAGTAGGCCGGGTGCGACCCAGTACTTC. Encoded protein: CASSRPGATQYF.

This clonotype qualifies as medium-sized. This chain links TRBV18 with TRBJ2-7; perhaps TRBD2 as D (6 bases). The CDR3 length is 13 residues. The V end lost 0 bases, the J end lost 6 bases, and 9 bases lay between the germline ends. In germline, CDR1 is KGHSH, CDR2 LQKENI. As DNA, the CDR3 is TGTGCCAGCTCACCACCGACGGGGGTCGAGCAGTACGTC. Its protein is CASSPPTGVEQYV.